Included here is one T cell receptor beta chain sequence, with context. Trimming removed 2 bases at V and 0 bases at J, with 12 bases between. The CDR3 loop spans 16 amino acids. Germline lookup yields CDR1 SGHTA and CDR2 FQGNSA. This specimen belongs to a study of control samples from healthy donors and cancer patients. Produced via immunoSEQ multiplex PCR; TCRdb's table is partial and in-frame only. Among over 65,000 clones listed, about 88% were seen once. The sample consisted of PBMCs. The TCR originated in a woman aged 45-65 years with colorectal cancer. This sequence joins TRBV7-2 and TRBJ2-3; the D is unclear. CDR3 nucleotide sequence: TGTGCCAGCAGCTTAAGGGCACCCTCTAGCACAGATACGCAGTATTTT. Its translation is CASSLRAPSSTDTQYF.